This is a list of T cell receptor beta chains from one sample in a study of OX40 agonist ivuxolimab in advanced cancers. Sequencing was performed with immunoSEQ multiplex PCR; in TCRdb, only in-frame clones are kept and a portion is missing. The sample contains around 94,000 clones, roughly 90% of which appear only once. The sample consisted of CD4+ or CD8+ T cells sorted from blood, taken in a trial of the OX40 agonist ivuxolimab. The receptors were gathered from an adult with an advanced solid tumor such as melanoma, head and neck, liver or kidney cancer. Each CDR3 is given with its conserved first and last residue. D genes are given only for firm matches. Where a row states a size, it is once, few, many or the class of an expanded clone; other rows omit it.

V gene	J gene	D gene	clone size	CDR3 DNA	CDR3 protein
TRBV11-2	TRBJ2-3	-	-	TGTGCCAGCATCCGCCCTAGCTCAGATACGCAGTATTTT	CASIRPSSDTQYF
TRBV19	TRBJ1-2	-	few	TGTGCCAGTAGTATATCTCAAGACTATGGCTACACCTTC	CASSISQDYGYTF
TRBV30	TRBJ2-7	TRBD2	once	TGTGCCTGGAGTGGGACTAGCCTCTACGAGCAGTACTTC	CAWSGTSLYEQYF
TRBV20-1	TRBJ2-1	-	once	TGCAGTGCGACACTAGGGAATGAGCAGTTCTTC	CSATLGNEQFF
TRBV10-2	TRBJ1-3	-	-	TGCGCCAGCAATCCGGCCGGCTCTGGAAACACCATATATTTT	CASNPAGSGNTIYF
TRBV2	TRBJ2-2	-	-	TGTGCCAGCAGTGAAGTTATTGCGGGGGCGCCGGGCACCGGGGAGCTGTTTTTT	CASSEVIAGAPGTGELFF
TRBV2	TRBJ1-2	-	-	TGTGCCACCCCGGCCACAGTCTTTAAAGACTATGGCTACACCTTC	CATPATVFKDYGYTF
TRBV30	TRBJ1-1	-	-	TGTGCCTGGAGTGTAGTTGAGGAAGCTTTCTTT	CAWSVVEEAFF
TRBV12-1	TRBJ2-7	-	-	TGTGCCAGCAGCCGAGGACTAGCCTACGAGCAGTACTTC	CASSRGLAYEQYF
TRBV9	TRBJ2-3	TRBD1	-	TGTGCCAGCAGCCACACCTCCACAGGGGGCGCAGACTACCATACGCAGTATTTT	CASSHTSTGGADYHTQYF
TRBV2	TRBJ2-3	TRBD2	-	TGTGCCGGAGAGACTGGACTAGCGGGCGCAGATACGCAGTATTTT	CAGETGLAGADTQYF
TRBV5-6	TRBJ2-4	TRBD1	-	TGTGCCAGCAGCACCGGGACAGACAAAAACATTCAGTACTTC	CASSTGTDKNIQYF
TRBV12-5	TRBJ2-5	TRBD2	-	TGTGCTAGTGGTTTGTACCCCGTTTTAGCGGGACTTGCCCCCCAAGAGACCCAGTACTTC	CASGLYPVLAGLAPQETQYF
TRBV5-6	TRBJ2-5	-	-	TGTGCCAGCAGCTTGGCCAGTTTGGGTCGTGAGACCCAGTACTTC	CASSLASLGRETQYF
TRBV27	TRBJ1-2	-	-	TGTGCCAGCAGTTTTGGGGGAGGGGGTGGCTACACCTTC	CASSFGGGGGYTF
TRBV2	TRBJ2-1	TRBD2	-	TGTGCCAGCAGTGAAAGAGCGGGGGGAGAAAATGAGCAGTTCTTC	CASSERAGGENEQFF